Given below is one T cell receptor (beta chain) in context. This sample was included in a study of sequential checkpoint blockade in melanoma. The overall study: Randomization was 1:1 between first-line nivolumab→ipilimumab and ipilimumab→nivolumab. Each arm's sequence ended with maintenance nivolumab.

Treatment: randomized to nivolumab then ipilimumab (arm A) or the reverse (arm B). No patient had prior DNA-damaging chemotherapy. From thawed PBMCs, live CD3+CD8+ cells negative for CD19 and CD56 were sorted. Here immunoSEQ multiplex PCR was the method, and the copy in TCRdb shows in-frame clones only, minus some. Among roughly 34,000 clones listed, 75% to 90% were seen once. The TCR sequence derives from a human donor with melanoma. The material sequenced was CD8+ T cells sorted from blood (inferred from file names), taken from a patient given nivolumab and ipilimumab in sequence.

The chain's CDR3 is CASEETGGNTEAFF. In DNA form, the CDR3 reads TGTGCCAGCGAAGAGACAGGGGGGAACACTGAAGCTTTCTTT. This rearrangement joins TRBV28 to TRBJ1-1; 9 bases are a match to TRBD1. This CDR3 is 14 amino acids long. V lost 8 bases, J lost 1 base, and 5 bases stayed unmatched. Germline loops: CDR1 MDHEN, CDR2 SYDVKM.